One and the same sample provided the 12 T cell receptor beta chains below, sequenced in a study of blood T cell repertoires in COVID-19. Generated by immunoSEQ multiplex PCR, the TCRdb table keeps only in-frame clones and is missing some. The sample consists of 150,000 to 200,000 clones, 80% to 90% of them appearing once. The sequenced material came from peripheral blood. These receptors were obtained from an older woman with acute or convalescent COVID-19.

The DNA for the CDR3 is TGTGCCAGCAGCGCACAGGGTTTCAATGAGCAGTTCTTC. This codes for CASSAQGFNEQFF. The chain has TRBV12-3 or TRBV12-4 and TRBJ2-1, with a tentative D call TRBD1 (6 bases). Trimming pared 6 bases from V and 6 bases from J, leaving 12 bases between. The CDR3 consists of 13 residues.

This sequence joins TRBV6-5 and TRBJ2-7; 8 positions agree with TRBD2. The CDR3 spans 15 residues. Germline CDR1 and CDR2: MNHEY and SVGAGI. The ends lost 5 bases at V and 3 bases at J; junction bases unmatched: 9. In DNA, the CDR3 is TGTGCCAGCAGTAACCAAGGGACTAGAAACTACGAGCAGTACTTC. It is translated as CASSNQGTRNYEQYF.

V and J are TRBV2 and TRBJ2-7; D is unresolved. Germline values: CDR1 SNHLY, CDR2 FYNNEI. The V end lost 7 bases, the J end lost 6 bases, and 10 bases lay between the germline ends. This CDR3 has 11 residues. The DNA for the CDR3 is TGTGCCAGCAAGAGAGGCATCGAGCAGTACTTC. Residues: CASKRGIEQYF.

This chain uses TRBV29-1 with TRBJ1-2, with a weak D call TRBD1 (6 bases). The CDR3 has 17 residues. Looked up from germline, CDR1 is SQVTM and CDR2 is ANQGSEA. V was clipped by 7 bases and J by 3 bases, with 27 bases between them. The CDR3 reads CSAKGAGTGNSYYGYTF. CDR3 in DNA: TGCAGCGCCAAAGGGGCCGGTACAGGGAACAGTTACTATGGCTACACCTTC.

This chain links TRBV4-3 with TRBJ2-1; 14 nucleotides match TRBD2. The CDR3 contains 18 residues. Germline values: CDR1 LGHNA, CDR2 YSLEER. J was trimmed by 0 bases and V by 4 bases; bases with no gene match: 5. The DNA of the CDR3 is TGCGCCAGCAGCCTCGGGACTAGCGGGGGAAGCTCCTACAATGAGCAGTTCTTC. This encodes CASSLGTSGGSSYNEQFF.

The V call is TRBV9, the J call TRBJ2-5, with 7 bases lining up with TRBD2. The CDR3 has 14 residues. CDR1 SGDLS and CDR2 YYNGEE come from the germline V gene. Germline trimming cut 6 bases from V and 4 bases from J; bases unmatched to any gene: 9. The CDR3: CASNIAGEGETQYF. DNA of the CDR3: TGTGCCAGCAATATTGCGGGAGAAGGAGAGACCCAGTACTTC.

In DNA form, the CDR3 reads TGTGCCAGCAGTAAAAGCACAGATACGCAGTATTTT. It codes for CASSKSTDTQYF. The chain is built from TRBV7-2 and TRBJ2-3; no reliable D call. CDR1 is SGHTA and CDR2 is FQGNSA in the germline V gene. The CDR3 length is 12 residues. V lost 6 bases to trimming and J lost 0 bases, with 4 bases between them.

V gene TRBV7-2 combines with J gene TRBJ1-1; 9 nucleotides match TRBD1. The germline V gene encodes CDR1 SGHTA and CDR2 FQGNSA. CDR3 length equals 14 residues. Trimming cost V 6 bases and J 4 bases; bases outside gene matches: 6. The CDR3 spells CASRGTGTGTEAFF. DNA of the CDR3: TGTGCCAGCAGAGGGACAGGGACGGGCACTGAAGCTTTCTTT.

J is TRBJ2-7 and V is TRBV10-3; 9 bases map to TRBD2. Germline V gene lookup returns CDR1 ENHRY and CDR2 SYGVKD. The junction had 3 bases not matched to a gene; V was cut back by 6 bases and J by 0 bases. The CDR3 is 14 residues long. CDR3 sequence reads: CAISELAGSYEQYF. In nucleotides, the CDR3 is TGTGCCATCAGCGAACTAGCGGGCTCCTACGAGCAGTACTTC.

J is TRBJ2-1 and V is TRBV5-5; D call uncertain. Germline CDR1 and CDR2: SGHKS and YYEKEE (reference sequence). Trimming took 4 bases from V and 5 from J, leaving 10 bases between them. The CDR3 consists of 13 residues. The CDR3 nucleotides read TGTGCCAGCAGCACCATGGCCGACAATGAGCAGTTCTTC. This encodes CASSTMADNEQFF.

V is TRBV7-9 and J is TRBJ2-5; D remains ambiguous. V lost 4 bases and J lost 5, with 11 bases in between. The CDR3 contains 13 residues. CDR1 is SEHNR, CDR2 FQNEAQ, per germline (reference sequence). CDR3 bases: TGTGCCAGCAGCTCCTCGGGTCGCGAGACCCAGTACTTC. It encodes CASSSSGRETQYF.

J is TRBJ2-1 and V is TRBV4-3, with 8 positions matching TRBD2. V lost 0 bases, J lost 0 bases, and 4 bases stayed unmatched. Germline V CDR1 and CDR2: LGHNA, YSLEER. The length of the CDR3 is 17 residues. The CDR3 DNA follows: TGCGCCAGCAGCCAAGATTTAGCGGGGACCTCCTACAATGAGCAGTTCTTC. Its protein is CASSQDLAGTSYNEQFF.